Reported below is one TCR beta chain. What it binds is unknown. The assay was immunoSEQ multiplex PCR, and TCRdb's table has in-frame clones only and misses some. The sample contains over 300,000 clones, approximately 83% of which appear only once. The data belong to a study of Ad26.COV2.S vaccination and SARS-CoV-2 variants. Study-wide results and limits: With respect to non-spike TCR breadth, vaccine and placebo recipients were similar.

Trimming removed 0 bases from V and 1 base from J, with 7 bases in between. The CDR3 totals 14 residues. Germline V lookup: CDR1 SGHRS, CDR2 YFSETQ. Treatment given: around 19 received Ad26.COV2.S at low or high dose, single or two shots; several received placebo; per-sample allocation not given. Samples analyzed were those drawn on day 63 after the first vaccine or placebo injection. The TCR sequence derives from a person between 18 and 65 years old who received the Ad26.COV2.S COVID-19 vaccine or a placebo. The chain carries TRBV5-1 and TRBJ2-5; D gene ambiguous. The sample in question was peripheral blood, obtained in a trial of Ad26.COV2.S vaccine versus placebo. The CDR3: CASSLAAVQETQYF. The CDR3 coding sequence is TGCGCCAGCAGCTTGGCCGCGGTCCAAGAGACCCAGTACTTC.